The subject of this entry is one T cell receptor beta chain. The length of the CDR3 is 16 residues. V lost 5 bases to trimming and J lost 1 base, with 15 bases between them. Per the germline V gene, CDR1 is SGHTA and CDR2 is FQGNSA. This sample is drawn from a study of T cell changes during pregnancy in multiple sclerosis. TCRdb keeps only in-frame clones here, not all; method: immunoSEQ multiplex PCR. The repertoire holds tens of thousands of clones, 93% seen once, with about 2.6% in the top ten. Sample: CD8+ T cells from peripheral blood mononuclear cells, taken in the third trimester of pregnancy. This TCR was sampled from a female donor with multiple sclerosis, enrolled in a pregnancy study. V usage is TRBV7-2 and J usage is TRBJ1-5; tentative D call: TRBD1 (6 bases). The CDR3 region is CASSHRTEVSNQPQHF. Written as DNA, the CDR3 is TGTGCCAGCAGCCATAGGACAGAGGTAAGCAATCAGCCCCAGCATTTT. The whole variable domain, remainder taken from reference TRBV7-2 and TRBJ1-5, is GAGVSQSPSNKVTEKGKDVELRCDPISGHTALYWYRQSLGQGLEFLIYFQGNSAPDKSGLPSDRFSAERTGGSVSTLTIQRTQQEDSAVYLCASSHRTEVSNQPQHFGDGTRLSIL.